This T cell receptor (beta chain) was retrieved from a study of blood T cells in healthy people across ages. Study-level results: In these data, TCR beta diversity tracked strongly with naive T cell percentage. PBMCs that were unsorted prevented a conclusive naive versus antigen-experienced comparison.

Researchers collected approximately 9.5 milliliters of peripheral blood from every single donor. Points on this clonotype: What it binds is not known. One end of the junction fails to match germline, which may point to a read error.

This CDR3 region has 14 residues. Germline V gene sequence: CDR1 MGHDK, CDR2 SYGVNS. A sample-barcoded 5' primer and a J-beta primer mix were used in a second PCR of roughly 7 to 11 cycles. All cDNA molecules were each tagged by a template-switch adaptor with 12 random nucleotides. TCRdb recomputed calls from the 5' RACE reads with MiXCR, one row per CDR3 protein. Here the sample spans 1.8 million or so distinct CDR3 sequences, around 40% being singletons. What was sequenced was blood. This receptor was taken from a human donor in good health. This chain joins TRBV25-1 and TRBJ2-1; D may be TRBD1 (6 bases). The chain's CDR3 is CASSDTGRNNEHFF. The DNA of the CDR3 is TGTGCCAGCAGTGATACAGGGAGAAACAATGAGCACTTCTTC.